This TCR beta chain was recorded in a study of Ad26.COV2.S vaccination and SARS-CoV-2 variants. Study-level information: Participant was drawn from the COV1001 Ad26.COV2.S trial arm. Each vaccinee took Ad26.COV2.S intramuscularly, once or twice 56 days apart. The study, taken as a whole, reports: Vaccinees displayed broader spike-specific TCR repertoires than placebo recipients.

As for treatment: over 15 received Ad26.COV2.S at low or high dose, single or two shots; about 5 received placebo; per-sample allocation not given. Following the first vaccine or placebo injection, samples were taken on day 63. Based in Boston, the donor was an adult of 18-55 years. V was pared by 0 bases and J by 2 bases, with 4 bases between. The CDR3 totals 13 residues. CDR1 is SGHKS and CDR2 is YYEKEE in the germline V gene (reference sequence). Method: immunoSEQ multiplex PCR; TCRdb's copy keeps in-frame clones and lacks some. The data show about 480,000 clones, with roughly 89% seen just once and roughly 13% held by the top ten. This clone was detected only a few times. Its target is not known.

Sequences were derived from peripheral blood, sampled in a trial of Ad26.COV2.S vaccine versus placebo. J is TRBJ2-3 and V is TRBV5-5; D gene unclear. The TCR sequence derives from a person aged 18-65 years who received the Ad26.COV2.S COVID-19 vaccine or a placebo. Here the CDR3 DNA reads TGTGCCAGCAGCTTGGAAGACACAGATACGCAGTATTTT. Protein: CASSLEDTDTQYF.